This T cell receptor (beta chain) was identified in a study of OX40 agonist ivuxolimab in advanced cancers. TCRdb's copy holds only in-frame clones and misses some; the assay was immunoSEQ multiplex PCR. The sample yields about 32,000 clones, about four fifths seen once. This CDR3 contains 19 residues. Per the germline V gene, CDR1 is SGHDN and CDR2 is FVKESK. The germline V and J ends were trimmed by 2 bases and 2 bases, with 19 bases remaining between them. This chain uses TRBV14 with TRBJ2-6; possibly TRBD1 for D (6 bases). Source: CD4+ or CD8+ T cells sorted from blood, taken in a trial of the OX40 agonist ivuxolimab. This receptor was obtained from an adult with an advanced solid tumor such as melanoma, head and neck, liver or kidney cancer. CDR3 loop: CASSQTGTYQEAGANVLTF. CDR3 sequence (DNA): TGTGCCAGCAGCCAAACCGGGACATACCAGGAGGCTGGGGCCAACGTCCTGACTTTC.